Listed below are T cell receptor beta chains from one sample, sequenced in a study of CD8 T cells in ankylosing spondylitis. MiXCR was run by TCRdb on the 5' RACE reads, yielding one entry per CDR3 protein. This repertoire shows about 130,000 distinct CDR3 sequences, around 6.6% found once; its top ten account for around 12%. The source material was blood, either unsorted or a sorted T cell fraction (not recorded which). These receptor sequences come from a female donor with ankylosing spondylitis or in good health (not recorded which). The CDR3 runs from the conserved cysteine through the conserved F or W. D genes are given only for firm matches. Size is omitted from some rows. Given values are once, few, many or a class for expanded clones.

TRBJ1-5 TRBD1 15 TRBV11-2 many CASSLDGQGNQPQHF TGTGCCAGCAGCTTAGATGGACAGGGAAATCAGCCCCAGCATTTT
TRBJ2-3 . 14 TRBV6-1 many CASNVWDRTDTQYF TGTGCCAGCAATGTCTGGGACCGCACAGATACGCAGTATTTT
TRBJ2-7 . 13 TRBV29-1 many CSVGTGTAGEQYF TGCAGCGTTGGTACCGGGACCGCGGGGGAGCAGTACTTC
TRBJ2-7 . 11 TRBV29-1 many CSVGDSYEQYF TGCAGCGTGGGGGACTCCTACGAGCAGTACTTC
TRBJ1-1 . 14 TRBV4-1 many CASSRNRLNTEAFF TGCGCCAGCAGCCGTAACCGTTTGAACACTGAAGCTTTCTTT
TRBJ1-5 . 16 TRBV6-5 many CASSYRGAESNQPQHF TGTGCCAGCAGTTACCGGGGGGCCGAGAGCAATCAGCCCCAGCATTTT
TRBJ2-3 TRBD2 15 TRBV20-1 many CSARRSSGGGHTQYF TGCAGTGCTAGGAGGTCTAGCGGGGGAGGGCATACGCAGTATTTT
TRBJ2-7 . 13 TRBV20-1 many CSLNSVTGYEQYF TGCAGTCTCAATAGCGTAACGGGCTACGAGCAGTACTTC
TRBJ2-7 TRBD2 17 TRBV4-2 many CASSQGSGGMRWNEQCF TGTGCCAGCAGCCAAGGTAGCGGGGGGATGCGATGGAACGAGCAGTGCTTC
TRBJ2-7 . 15 TRBV5-5 few CASSLQGSFPYEQYF TGTGCCAGCAGCCTACAGGGTTCCTTTCCCTACGAGCAGTACTTC
TRBJ2-3 TRBD1 15 TRBV5-1 many CASSNGGQGPDTQYF TGCGCCAGCAGCAATGGCGGACAGGGGCCAGATACGCAGTATTTT
TRBJ2-7 . 14 TRBV10-3 many CAISEQPGQSEQYF TGTGCCATCAGTGAGCAGCCAGGGCAGAGCGAGCAGTACTTC
TRBJ1-3 . 17 TRBV4-1 many CASSLKGGDGYGNTIYF TGCGCCAGCAGCCTCAAGGGAGGGGACGGTTATGGAAACACCATATATTTT
TRBJ2-1 . 15 TRBV9 many CASSVAGASYNEQFF TGTGCCAGCAGCGTAGCAGGGGCCTCCTACAATGAGCAGTTCTTC
TRBJ2-1 . 14 TRBV6-2/TRBV6-3 many CASSRDGLYNEQFF TGTGCCAGCAGCCGGGACGGACTTTACAATGAGCAGTTCTTC
TRBJ1-4 . 14 TRBV7-2 . CASSLAGLGEKLFF TGTGCCAGCAGCTTAGCCGGGTTGGGTGAAAAACTGTTTTTT
TRBJ1-3 . 17 TRBV30 few CAWSVLGRSLRGNTIYF TGTGCCTGGAGTGTACTCGGGCGGTCGCTGAGAGGGAACACCATATATTTT
TRBJ1-2 . 14 TRBV5-6 . CASSLIDVNYGYTF TGTGCCAGCAGCTTGATTGACGTTAACTATGGCTACACCTTC
TRBJ2-1 . 13 TRBV3-1 few CASSHTAENEQFF TGTGCCAGCAGCCACACAGCGGAAAATGAGCAGTTCTTC
TRBJ1-1 TRBD1 15 TRBV18 many CASSPFTGGRTEAFF TGTGCCAGCTCACCCTTTACAGGGGGCCGTACTGAAGCTTTCTTT
TRBJ1-1 . 16 TRBV6-5 many CASSYDRTEMNTEAFF TGTGCCAGCAGTTATGATAGGACAGAGATGAACACTGAAGCTTTCTTT
TRBJ2-3 . 14 TRBV13 . CASSLGDKADTQYF TGTGCCAGCAGCTTAGGTGACAAAGCAGATACGCAGTATTTT
TRBJ2-1 TRBD1 12 TRBV6-6 many CASSQTGYEQFF TGTGCCAGCAGTCAGACAGGGTATGAGCAGTTCTTC
TRBJ1-5 . 13 TRBV9 many CASSVDWDQPQHF TGTGCCAGCAGCGTAGACTGGGATCAGCCCCAGCATTTT
TRBJ2-5 TRBD1 16 TRBV4-2 many CASSRSSGQFFETQYF TGTGCCAGCAGCCGTTCCTCGGGACAGTTTTTTGAGACCCAGTACTTC
TRBJ2-2 . 15 TRBV3-1 many CASSQVPTGSGELFF TGTGCCAGCAGCCAAGTCCCCACTGGGTCCGGGGAGCTGTTTTTT
TRBJ2-5 . 14 TRBV5-1 many CASSLGEGRETQYF TGCGCCAGCAGCTTGGGCGAGGGGCGAGAGACCCAGTACTTC
TRBJ2-1 . 18 TRBV24-1 many CATSDFHSAGTRDNEQFF TGTGCCACCAGTGATTTTCACTCAGCAGGCACAAGGGACAATGAGCAGTTCTTC